The 30 T cell receptor beta chains below all came from one sample that was sequenced in a study of PD-L1 blockade in urothelial cancer. Profiled with immunoSEQ multiplex PCR; TCRdb holds only in-frame clones, not every one. The sample contains 80,000 to 130,000 clones, roughly nine tenths of which appear only once. The sequencing used PBMCs, collected around atezolizumab (anti-PD-L1) treatment. These receptors originate from a woman of 80 years or more with urothelial cancer.

The V and J genes are TRBV5-1 and TRBJ2-1, with 8 bases fitting TRBD2. Germline V CDR1 and CDR2: SGHRS, YFSETQ. V lost 0 bases to trimming and J lost 4 bases; unmatched junction nucleotides: 9. The CDR3 consists of 17 residues. The CDR3 spells CASSLGASGRSYNEQFF. In DNA, the CDR3 is TGCGCCAGCAGCTTGGGCGCCAGCGGGAGAAGTTACAATGAGCAGTTCTTC.

The chain is built from TRBV18 and TRBJ2-1; 10 bases are shared with TRBD2. The germline V gene has CDR1 KGHSH and CDR2 LQKENI. The length of the CDR3 is 16 residues. Trimming cost V 1 base and J 6 bases; bases outside gene matches: 6. The CDR3 sequence: CASSPRTSGTTNEQFF. The CDR3 nucleotides are TGTGCCAGCTCACCACGAACTAGCGGGACCACCAATGAGCAGTTCTTC.

J is TRBJ2-3 and V is TRBV5-1, with TRBD1 matching over 10 bases. V lost 0 bases and J lost 4; bases outside the gene matches: 5. This CDR3 is built from 16 residues. Germline CDR1 SGHRS, CDR2 YFSETQ. The CDR3 bases are TGCGCCAGCAGCTTGGCAAGGACAGGGGGTGCAGATACGCAGTATTTT. Its protein is CASSLARTGGADTQYF.

This chain joins TRBV5-1 and TRBJ2-7, with 9 bases lining up with TRBD1. Looked up from germline, CDR1 is SGHRS and CDR2 is YFSETQ. There are 13 residues in the CDR3. V gave up 5 bases and J gave up 6 bases; unmatched junction bases: 6. CDR3 coding DNA: TGCGCCAGCAGACCGGGACAGGGACCCGAGCAGTACTTC. As protein: CASRPGQGPEQYF.

The rearrangement links TRBV19 to TRBJ2-5; no reliable D call. Between the trimmed V and J ends, which lost 0 bases and 1 base, there was a span of 12 bases. The CDR3 runs to 16 residues. Germline assignment: CDR1 LNHDA and CDR2 SQIVND (reference sequence). The CDR3 DNA reads as TGTGCCAGTAGTATAGAGGGCCCGCTGTCCCAAGAGACCCAGTACTTC. Translated, it gives CASSIEGPLSQETQYF.

The chain employs TRBV19 and TRBJ1-5, with D maybe TRBD1 (6 bases). From germline, CDR1 is LNHDA and CDR2 SQIVND (reference sequence). V was cut by 5 bases and J by 16 bases, with 21 bases left in between. This CDR3 comprises 13 residues. DNA for the CDR3: TGTGCCAGTAGTCCTCTGGACAGCGCAGGGAAACATTTT. Its protein product is CASSPLDSAGKHF.

V usage is TRBV4-2 and J usage is TRBJ1-4; D unresolved. The CDR3 runs to 16 residues. Germline V gene data show CDR1 as LGHNA and CDR2 as YNFKEQ. Between the trimmed V and J ends, which lost 1 base and 0 bases, there was a span of 9 bases. CDR3 coding DNA: TGTGCCAGCAGCCAAGTCCAGGTAGCAACTAATGAAAAACTGTTTTTT. Translating gives CASSQVQVATNEKLFF.

The chain has TRBV2 and TRBJ2-1, with a tentative D call TRBD2 (6 bases). V lost 2 bases, J lost 7 bases, and 18 bases lay in between. The CDR3 has 16 amino acids. Germline CDR1 and CDR2: SNHLY and FYNNEI. DNA of the CDR3: TGTGCCAGCAGTGAACGCCTTTTGACTAGTCTGAATGAGCAGTTCTTC. Translating it yields CASSERLLTSLNEQFF.

In DNA form, the CDR3 reads TGTGCCAGCAGTTTAGCCCGGGGCGGGGGCTCCTATAACTATGGCTACACCTTC. Protein: CASSLARGGGSYNYGYTF. The chain is built from TRBV28 and TRBJ1-2, with D perhaps TRBD1 (6 bases). Trimming removed 2 bases from V and 1 base from J, with 20 bases in between. There are 18 residues in the CDR3. CDR1 is MDHEN, CDR2 SYDVKM, per germline.

This clone was seen more than once but under ten times. The gene calls are TRBV19 and TRBJ1-1; D not resolved. This CDR3 is 15 amino acids long. Germline V CDR1 and CDR2: LNHDA, SQIVND (reference sequence). V lost 0 bases and J 1 base, leaving 9 bases between the germline ends. CDR3 sequence reads: CASSIDYQANTEAFF. The CDR3 DNA follows: TGTGCCAGTAGTATAGATTATCAGGCGAACACTGAAGCTTTCTTT.

Here the CDR3 reads CASTSGLAGVERYF. The CDR3 nucleotides read TGCGCCAGCACCTCGGGACTAGCGGGAGTGGAAAGGTACTTC. This chain joins TRBV5-1 and TRBJ2-7, with 14 bases lining up with TRBD2. Germline trimming cut 6 bases from V and 12 bases from J; bases unmatched to any gene: 11. CDR3 length: 14 amino acids. Per the germline V gene, CDR1 is SGHRS and CDR2 is YFSETQ. The whole variable domain, filled in from reference TRBV5-1 and TRBJ2-7, reads KAGVTQTPRYLIKTRGQQVTLSCSPISGHRSVSWYQQTPGQGLQFLFEYFSETQRNKGNFPGRFSGRQFSNSRSEMNVSTLELGDSALYLCASTSGLAGVERYFGPGTRLTVT.

The chain uses TRBV4-1 and TRBJ2-3; a weak D match, TRBD2 (5 bases). Per the germline V gene, CDR1 is MGHRA and CDR2 is YSYEKL. V gave up 0 bases and J gave up 0 bases, with 10 bases separating them. The CDR3 is 16 amino acids. The CDR3 bases are TGCGCCAGCAGCCAAGAGAATACGGGGAGCACAGATACGCAGTATTTT. It encodes CASSQENTGSTDTQYF.

This chain connects TRBV9 to TRBJ2-2; 12 positions agree with TRBD2. V lost 2 bases, J lost 5 bases, and 7 bases stayed unmatched. The CDR3 contains 17 residues. The germline CDR1 and CDR2 sequences are SGDLS and YYNGEE. The CDR3 nucleotides are TGTGCCAGCAGCGTGACTAGCGGGAGTAGTATTACCGGGGAGCTGTTTTTT. It encodes CASSVTSGSSITGELFF.

V usage is TRBV6-5 and J usage is TRBJ2-2, with D perhaps matching TRBD1 (5 bases). This CDR3 is 15 amino acids long. CDR1 and CDR2 (germline): MNHEY, SVGAGI. V lost 6 bases and J lost 0, with 11 bases in between. The CDR3 is CASSRDSTNTGELFF. The CDR3 coding sequence is TGTGCCAGCAGCCGAGACAGCACGAACACCGGGGAGCTGTTTTTT.

CDR3 in amino acids: CASSSQPGQGDYGYTF. The CDR3, as DNA: TGTGCCAGCAGCTCACAACCGGGACAGGGTGACTATGGCTACACCTTC. The V and J genes are TRBV11-2 and TRBJ1-2, with 9 bases aligning to TRBD1. Germline V CDR1 and CDR2: SGHAT, FQNNGV. This CDR3 comprises 16 residues. With 4 bases clipped from V and 3 bases from J, the junction kept 9 bases outside the gene matches. Combining the CDR3 with reference TRBV11-2 and TRBJ1-2 gives the whole variable domain EAGVAQSPRYKIIEKRQSVAFWCNPISGHATLYWYQQILGQGPKLLIQFQNNGVVDDSQLPKDRFSAERLKGVDSTLKIQPAKLEDSAVYLCASSSQPGQGDYGYTFGSGTRLTVV.

V gene TRBV4-2 combines with J gene TRBJ2-7; no reliable D call. Trimming took off 2 bases at V and 6 bases at J, with 14 bases between the two ends. The CDR3 is made up of 14 amino acids. Per germline, CDR1 LGHNA and CDR2 YNFKEQ. DNA for the CDR3: TGTGCCAGCAGCCAACTCAGTGGATTAGCCGAGCAGTACTTC. This sequence encodes CASSQLSGLAEQYF.

The gene calls are TRBV5-1 and TRBJ1-1, with 8 nucleotides matching TRBD1. In germline, CDR1 is SGHRS, CDR2 YFSETQ. Trimming at V came to 3 bases and at J to 0 bases, leaving 7 bases not matched to a gene. CDR3 length: 16 residues. The CDR3: CASSSSNRGMNTEAFF. As DNA, the CDR3 is TGCGCCAGCAGCTCAAGCAACAGGGGGATGAACACTGAAGCTTTCTTT.

The chain joins TRBV7-9 to TRBJ1-4; 8 bases map to TRBD1. The CDR3 contains 14 residues. Germline trimming cut 1 base from V and 5 bases from J; bases unmatched to any gene: 0. CDR1 SEHNR and CDR2 FQNEAQ come from the germline V gene (reference sequence). In DNA form, the CDR3 reads TGTGCCAGCAGCTTAGGACAGGGGAATGAAAAACTGTTTTTT. Its protein is CASSLGQGNEKLFF. Filled out from reference TRBV7-9 and TRBJ1-4, the complete variable domain reads DTGVSQNPRHKITKRGQNVTFRCDPISEHNRLYWYRQTLGQGPEFLTYFQNEAQLEKSRLLSDRFSAERPKGSFSTLEIQRTEQGDSAMYLCASSLGQGNEKLFFGSGTQLSVL.

The V gene is TRBV11-3, the J gene TRBJ2-2; a weak D match, TRBD2 (5 bases). The CDR3 is 15 amino acids. Germline V gene sequence: CDR1 SGHNT, CDR2 YENEEA. Trimming pared 5 bases from V and 0 bases from J, leaving 10 bases between. CDR3 region: CASSVIGANTGELFF. Here the CDR3 DNA reads TGTGCCAGCAGCGTAATCGGGGCGAACACCGGGGAGCTGTTTTTT.

This sequence joins TRBV10-1 and TRBJ1-4; D is ambiguous. The CDR3 contains 13 residues. From germline, CDR1 is WNHNN and CDR2 SYGVQD (reference sequence). V gave up 7 bases and J gave up 3 bases, with 9 bases separating them. The CDR3 sequence is CASNSVANEKLFF. The CDR3 nucleotides are TGCGCCAGCAATTCGGTTGCTAATGAAAAACTGTTTTTT.

This chain uses TRBV7-2 with TRBJ1-2; no clear D. The CDR3 contains 15 residues. The germline V and J ends were trimmed by 0 bases and 1 base, with 9 bases remaining between them. Germline lookup yields CDR1 SGHTA and CDR2 FQGNSA. CDR3 sequence (DNA): TGTGCCAGCAGCTTAGCGCCGGACTTTAACTATGGCTACACCTTC. The encoded protein is CASSLAPDFNYGYTF.

The genes are TRBV25-1 and TRBJ2-3, with D tentatively TRBD1 (6 bases). This CDR3 comprises 15 residues. In germline, CDR1 is MGHDK, CDR2 SYGVNS. V was trimmed by 6 bases and J by 1 base, leaving 14 bases between them. The CDR3 DNA reads as TGTGCCAGCAGCGCACTCTGGACAGGCACAGATACGCAGTATTTT. As protein: CASSALWTGTDTQYF.

The genes are TRBV28 and TRBJ1-2, with a possible D match to TRBD1 (5 bases). This CDR3 is 12 amino acids long. Germline-derived CDR1 and CDR2 are MDHEN and SYDVKM. Trimming pared 5 bases from V and 11 bases from J, leaving 15 bases between. CDR3 region: CASSQGAIGYTF. CDR3 nucleotides: TGTGCCAGCAGTCAGGGTGCTATTGGGTACACCTTC.

The chain couples TRBV5-6 to TRBJ2-1, with a possible D match to TRBD1 (7 bases). Germline-derived CDR1 and CDR2 are SGHDT and YYEEEE. V lost 3 bases and J 9 bases, leaving 16 bases between the germline ends. The CDR3 loop spans 14 amino acids. CDR3 residues: CASSWGDSVAEQFF. The CDR3, as DNA: TGTGCCAGCAGCTGGGGGGACAGCGTAGCTGAGCAGTTCTTC.

The chain is built from TRBV27 and TRBJ2-5; 9 bases line up with TRBD1. CDR3 length equals 15 residues. The germline V gene encodes CDR1 MNHEY and CDR2 SMNVEV (reference sequence). With 3 bases clipped from V and 4 bases from J, the junction kept 6 bases outside the gene matches. DNA for the CDR3: TGTGCCAGCAGTTTGTACAGGGGGCAGGGAGAGACCCAGTACTTC. This codes for CASSLYRGQGETQYF.

This chain's CDR3 is CASSLGQGAPTDTQYF. Here the CDR3 DNA reads TGCGCCAGCAGCTTGGGACAGGGGGCGCCCACAGATACGCAGTATTTT. The chain couples TRBV5-1 to TRBJ2-3, with TRBD1 matching over 10 bases. V lost 0 bases to trimming and J lost 2 bases; unmatched junction nucleotides: 3. Germline CDR1 and CDR2: SGHRS and YFSETQ. The CDR3 length is 16 residues.

The sample holds one count of this clone. The chain joins TRBV5-1 to TRBJ2-1; tentative D call: TRBD1 (5 bases). Germline assignment: CDR1 SGHRS and CDR2 YFSETQ. The V end lost 4 bases, the J end lost 6 bases, and 14 bases lay between the germline ends. This CDR3 has 14 residues. The DNA for the CDR3 is TGCGCCAGCAGCCGTGATCCAGACAGCAATGAGCAGTTCTTC. Its protein is CASSRDPDSNEQFF.

V usage is TRBV5-1 and J usage is TRBJ1-1; 10 bases agree with TRBD1. V gave up 5 bases and J gave up 5 bases; unmatched junction bases: 9. This CDR3 has 15 amino acids. Germline V gene sequence: CDR1 SGHRS, CDR2 YFSETQ. This CDR3 is CASRTGGSTGTEAFF. As DNA, the CDR3 is TGCGCCAGCAGGACAGGGGGCTCCACCGGTACTGAAGCTTTCTTT.

This clone appeared once. The chain joins TRBV10-3 to TRBJ1-5; D gene unclear. This CDR3 has 13 residues. Trimming pared 2 bases from V and 4 bases from J, leaving 6 bases between. Germline CDR1 ENHRY, CDR2 SYGVKD. This CDR3 reads CAISEPQNQPQHF. The CDR3 nucleotides are TGTGCCATCAGTGAGCCGCAGAATCAGCCCCAGCATTTT.

This chain connects TRBV7-9 to TRBJ2-1, with TRBD2 identical over 8 bases. The germline gives CDR1 SEHNR, CDR2 FQNEAQ (reference sequence). The V and J ends lost 1 base and 10 bases, in that order; junction bases with no gene match: 3. This CDR3 is built from 13 residues. The CDR3 is CASSLVAGSEQFF. Written as DNA, the CDR3 is TGTGCCAGCAGCTTAGTAGCGGGGTCCGAGCAGTTCTTC.